The rows below give T cell receptor beta chains drawn from one sample of a study of blood T cell repertoires in COVID-19. Assay: immunoSEQ multiplex PCR; the TCRdb copy retains only in-frame clones and omits some. The table shows roughly 250,000 clones, with 88% occurring only once. Sequencing input: PBMCs or T cells enriched from blood (not recorded which). The source is a woman aged 40 to 50 who had been exposed to COVID-19. CDR3s include the opening cysteine and the closing phenylalanine or tryptophan.

j_gene | v_gene | CDR3aa
TRBJ1-1 | TRBV7-9 | CASSPRLGGAEAFF
TRBJ2-1 | TRBV5-1 | CASRERDSYNEQFF
TRBJ1-6 | TRBV9 | CASNEQGGAPLHF
TRBJ2-1 | TRBV7-2 | CASSLWSAGSTPSYNEQFF
TRBJ2-7 | TRBV6-5 | CASSYSGEAIEQYF
TRBJ1-6 | TRBV25-1 | CASSLNRGGLHF
TRBJ1-2 | TRBV7-8 | CASSQPYRDGRIGGGYTF
TRBJ1-2 | TRBV28 | CASSLDRGSYGYTF
TRBJ1-6 | TRBV7-9 | CASSLRTGSGDSPLHF
TRBJ2-7 | TRBV12-3/TRBV12-4 | CASSPSSYEQYF
TRBJ1-5 | TRBV30 | CAWRGQASNQPQHF
TRBJ2-7 | TRBV5-5 | CASSFYRGTTYEQYF
TRBJ1-2 | TRBV3-1/TRBV3-2 | CASSQETLIQGDGYTF
TRBJ1-2 | TRBV18 | CASSHSGAAGTVDGYTF
TRBJ2-1 | TRBV27 | CASSLQGGSYNEQFF
TRBJ2-2 | TRBV7-2 | CASSLVGVNTGELFF
TRBJ2-3 | TRBV28 | CASSASGGIPTDTQYF
TRBJ2-2 | TRBV9 | CASGPTGGELFF
TRBJ2-7 | TRBV2 | CASSGGRYEQYF
TRBJ2-1 | TRBV20-1 | CSASDQDRFYNEQFF
TRBJ2-7 | TRBV30 | CAWSVRQGKYEQYF
TRBJ2-3 | TRBV7-9 | CASSFFAGADTQYF
TRBJ2-1 | TRBV20-1 | CSASRPAGGPWDEQFF
TRBJ1-2 | TRBV25-1 | CASFPRTEGPYGYTF
TRBJ1-2 | TRBV19 | CASSIYGQGSGYTF
TRBJ1-4 | TRBV18 | CASSRSLGQGDENEKLFF
TRBJ1-1 | TRBV5-1 | CASRPLDYTEAFF
TRBJ2-5 | TRBV7-6 | CASSLIEFRSGETQYF
TRBJ1-1 | TRBV27 | CASNRIRTGFERGAFF
TRBJ1-2 | TRBV11-3 | CASSNVGTDSYTF
TRBJ2-2 | TRBV11-1 | CASRRTSGGGTGELFF
TRBJ2-1 | TRBV5-1 | CASSLSPSGRGVNEQFF
TRBJ1-1 | TRBV5-1 | CASSSNRGQRSGPGTEAFF
TRBJ2-5 | TRBV13 | CASSLKAGGPQETQYF
TRBJ1-1 | TRBV4-1 | CASVGARTARNTEAFF
TRBJ1-1 | TRBV4-2 | CASSRREQNTEAFF
TRBJ1-2 | TRBV5-4 | CASSFGQNFDYGYTF
TRBJ1-2 | TRBV4-3 | CASSQAGRKTGDLYGYTF
TRBJ1-6 | TRBV11-3 | CASSRGQGGSPLHF
TRBJ2-1 | TRBV5-4 | CASSFPGQGGYNEQFF
TRBJ1-1 | TRBV29-1 | CSVEVTENTEAFF
TRBJ2-2 | TRBV7-9 | CASTSGLPRGIRRGELFF
TRBJ1-1 | TRBV7-9 | CASDESDSPEAFF
TRBJ1-3 | TRBV7-2 | CASSPTGNTIYF
TRBJ2-1 | TRBV5-4 | CASSPGLAEYNEQFF
TRBJ2-3 | TRBV11-3 | CASSLKPLTSGRAYSTQYF
TRBJ1-1 | TRBV5-1 | CASSLPGTGGNTEAFF
TRBJ2-2 | TRBV6-4 | CASSAQAANTGELFF
TRBJ2-5 | TRBV1 | CTSTLAYPEETQYF
TRBJ1-2 | TRBV6-5 | CASSLGPVGWGYTF
TRBJ2-5 | TRBV5-5 | CASSTQNTGLRETQYF
TRBJ2-2 | TRBV3-1/TRBV3-2 | CASSQGLQGALKTGELFF